The entry that follows covers one T cell receptor beta chain sequence. Profiling relied on immunoSEQ multiplex PCR, and the TCRdb table lists in-frame clones only, not all of them. The sample includes roughly 120,000 clones, 91% of them seen just once. These data originate in a study of control samples from healthy donors and cancer patients. Germline lookup yields CDR1 SGDLS and CDR2 YYNGEE. V lost 3 bases to trimming and J lost 12 bases; unmatched junction nucleotides: 19. The CDR3 length is 16 residues. This chain joins TRBV9 and TRBJ2-7; TRBD2 agrees at 9 bases. Sequencing was carried out using blood. The receptor was derived from a woman aged 18-29 years in good health. CDR3 sequence (DNA): TGTGCCAGCAGCGCAACCCCGGGACTAGCAGCGTCGCAGACGTACTTC. It encodes CASSATPGLAASQTYF.